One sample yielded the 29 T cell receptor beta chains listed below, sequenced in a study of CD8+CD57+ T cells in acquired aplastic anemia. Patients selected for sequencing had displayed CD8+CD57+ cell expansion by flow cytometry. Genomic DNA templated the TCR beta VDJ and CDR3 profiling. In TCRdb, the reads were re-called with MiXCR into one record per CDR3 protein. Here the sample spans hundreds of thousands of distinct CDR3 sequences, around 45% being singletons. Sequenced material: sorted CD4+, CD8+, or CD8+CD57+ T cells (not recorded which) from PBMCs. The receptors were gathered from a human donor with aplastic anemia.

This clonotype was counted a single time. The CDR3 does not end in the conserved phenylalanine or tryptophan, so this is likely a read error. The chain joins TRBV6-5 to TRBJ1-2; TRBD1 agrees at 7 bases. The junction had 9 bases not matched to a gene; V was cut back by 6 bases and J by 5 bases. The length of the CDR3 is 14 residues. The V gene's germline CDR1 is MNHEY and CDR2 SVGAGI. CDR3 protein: CASSPRGGAYGYTL. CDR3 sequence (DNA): TGTGCCAGCAGCCCCAGGGGGGGTGCATATGGCTACACCCTC.

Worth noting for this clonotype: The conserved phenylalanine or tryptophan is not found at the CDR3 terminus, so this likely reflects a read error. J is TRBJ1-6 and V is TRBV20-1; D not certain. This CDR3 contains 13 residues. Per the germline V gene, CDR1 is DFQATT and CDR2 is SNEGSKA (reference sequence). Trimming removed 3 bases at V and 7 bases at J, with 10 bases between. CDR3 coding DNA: TGCAGTGCTAGCACCGTTAAGAATTCACCCCTCCACTCT. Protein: CSASTVKNSPLHS.

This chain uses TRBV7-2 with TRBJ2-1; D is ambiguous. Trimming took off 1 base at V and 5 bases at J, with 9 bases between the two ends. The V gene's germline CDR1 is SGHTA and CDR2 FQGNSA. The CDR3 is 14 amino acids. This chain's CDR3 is CASSLVFLNNEQFF. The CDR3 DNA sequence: TGTGCCAGCAGCTTAGTATTTCTGAACAATGAGCAGTTCTTC.

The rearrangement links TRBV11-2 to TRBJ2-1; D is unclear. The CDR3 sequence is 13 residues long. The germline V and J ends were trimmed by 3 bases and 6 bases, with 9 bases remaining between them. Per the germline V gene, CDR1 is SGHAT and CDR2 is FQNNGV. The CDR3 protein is CASSFGSLNEQFF. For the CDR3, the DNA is TGTGCCAGCAGCTTTGGCAGCCTCAATGAGCAGTTCTTC.

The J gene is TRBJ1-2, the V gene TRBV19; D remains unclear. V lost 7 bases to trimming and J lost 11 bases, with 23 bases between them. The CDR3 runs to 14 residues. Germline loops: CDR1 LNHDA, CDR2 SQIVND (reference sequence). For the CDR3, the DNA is TGTGCCAGTACCCCCCCCCGGTCAAGGGAAAATTACACCTTC. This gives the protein CASTPPRSRENYTF.

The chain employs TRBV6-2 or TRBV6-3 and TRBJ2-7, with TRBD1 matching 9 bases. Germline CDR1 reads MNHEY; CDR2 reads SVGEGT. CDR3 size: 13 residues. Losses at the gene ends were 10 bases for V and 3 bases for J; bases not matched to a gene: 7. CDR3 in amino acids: CATTGGFDYEQYF. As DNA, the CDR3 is TGTGCCACAACAGGGGGCTTCGACTACGAGCAGTACTTC.

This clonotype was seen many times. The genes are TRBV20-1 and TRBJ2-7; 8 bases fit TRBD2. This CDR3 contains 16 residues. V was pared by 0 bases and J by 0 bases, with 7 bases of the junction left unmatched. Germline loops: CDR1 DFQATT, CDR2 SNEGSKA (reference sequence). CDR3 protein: CSARDFPGGSSYEQYF. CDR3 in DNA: TGCAGTGCTAGAGATTTTCCGGGAGGGTCCTCCTACGAGCAGTACTTC.

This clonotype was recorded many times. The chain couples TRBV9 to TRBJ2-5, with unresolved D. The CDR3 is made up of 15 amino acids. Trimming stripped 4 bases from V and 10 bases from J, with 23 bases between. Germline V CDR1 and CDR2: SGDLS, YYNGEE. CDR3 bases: TGTGCCAGCAGCTTATCCAGCCTCGGCTCCCACGACCAGTACTTC. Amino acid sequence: CASSLSSLGSHDQYF.

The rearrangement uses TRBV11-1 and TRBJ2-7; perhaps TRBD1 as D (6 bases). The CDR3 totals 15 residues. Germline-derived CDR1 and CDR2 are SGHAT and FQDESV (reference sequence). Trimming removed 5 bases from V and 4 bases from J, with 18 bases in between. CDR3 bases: TGTGCCAGCAGCGAGACCGGGACACTGAAATACGAGCAGTACTTC. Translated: CASSETGTLKYEQYF.

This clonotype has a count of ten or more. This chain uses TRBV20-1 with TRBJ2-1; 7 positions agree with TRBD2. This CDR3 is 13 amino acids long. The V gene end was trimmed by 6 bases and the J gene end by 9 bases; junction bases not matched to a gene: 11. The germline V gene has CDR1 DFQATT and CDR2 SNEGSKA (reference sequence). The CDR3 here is CSAIPGLVSEQFF. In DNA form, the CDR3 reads TGCAGTGCCATACCCGGACTAGTCTCTGAGCAGTTCTTC.

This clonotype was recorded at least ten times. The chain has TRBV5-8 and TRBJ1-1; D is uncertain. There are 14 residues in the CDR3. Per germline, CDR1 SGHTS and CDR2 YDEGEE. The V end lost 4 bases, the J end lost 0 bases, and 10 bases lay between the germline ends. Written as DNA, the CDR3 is TGTGCCAGCAGCCCTCGTCACTTGAACACTGAAGCTTTCTTT. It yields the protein CASSPRHLNTEAFF.

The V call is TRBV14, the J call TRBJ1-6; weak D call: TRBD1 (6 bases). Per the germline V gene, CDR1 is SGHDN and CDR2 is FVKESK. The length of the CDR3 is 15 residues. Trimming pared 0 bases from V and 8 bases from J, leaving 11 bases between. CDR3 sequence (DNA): TGTGCCAGCAGCCAAGATCAACAGGGTCATTCACCCCTCCACTTT. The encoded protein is CASSQDQQGHSPLHF.

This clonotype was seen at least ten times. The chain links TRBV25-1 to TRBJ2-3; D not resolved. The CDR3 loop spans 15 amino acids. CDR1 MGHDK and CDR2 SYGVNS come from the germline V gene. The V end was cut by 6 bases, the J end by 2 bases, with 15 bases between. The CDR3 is CASSSTRVHTDTQYF. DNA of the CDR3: TGTGCCAGCAGCTCAACCCGGGTGCACACAGATACGCAGTATTTT.

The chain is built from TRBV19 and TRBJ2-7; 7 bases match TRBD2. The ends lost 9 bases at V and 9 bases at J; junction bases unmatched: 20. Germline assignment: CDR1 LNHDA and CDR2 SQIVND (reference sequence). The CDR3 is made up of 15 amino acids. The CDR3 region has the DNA TGTGCCAGCGACCCTTTGGGGGGGGGATTAGACGGGCAGTACTTC. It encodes CASDPLGGGLDGQYF.

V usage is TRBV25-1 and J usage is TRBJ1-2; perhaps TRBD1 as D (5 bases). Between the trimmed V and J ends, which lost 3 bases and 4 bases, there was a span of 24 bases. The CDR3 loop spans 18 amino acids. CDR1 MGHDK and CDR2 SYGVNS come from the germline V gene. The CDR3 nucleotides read TGTGCCAGCAGTGAGTTCAGTAATTTAGGGGAGGCTAGCTATGGCTACACCTTC. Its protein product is CASSEFSNLGEASYGYTF.

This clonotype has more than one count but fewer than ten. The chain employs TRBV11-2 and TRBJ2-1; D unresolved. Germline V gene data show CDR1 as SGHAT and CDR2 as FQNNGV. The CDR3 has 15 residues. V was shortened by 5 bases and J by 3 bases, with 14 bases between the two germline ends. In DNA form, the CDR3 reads TGTGCCAGCAGCCCAACTCAGACCTACTACAATGAGCAGTTCTTC. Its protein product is CASSPTQTYYNEQFF. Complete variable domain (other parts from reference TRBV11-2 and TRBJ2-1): EAGVAQSPRYKIIEKRQSVAFWCNPISGHATLYWYQQILGQGPKLLIQFQNNGVVDDSQLPKDRFSAERLKGVDSTLKIQPAKLEDSAVYLCASSPTQTYYNEQFFGPGTRLTVL.

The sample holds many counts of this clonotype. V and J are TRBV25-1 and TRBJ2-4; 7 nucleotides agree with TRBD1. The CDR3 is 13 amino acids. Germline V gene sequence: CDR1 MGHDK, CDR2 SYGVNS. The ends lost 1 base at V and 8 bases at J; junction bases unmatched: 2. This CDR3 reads CASSELRGHIQYF. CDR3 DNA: TGTGCCAGCAGTGAATTAAGGGGGCACATTCAGTACTTC.

The CDR3 reads CASSSSSDRVNTEAFF. In DNA form, the CDR3 reads TGTGCCAGCAGTTCCAGCAGTGACAGGGTGAACACTGAAGCTTTCTTT. The chain has TRBV11-1 and TRBJ1-1; TRBD1 matches at 7 bases. The CDR3 has 16 amino acids. Trimming removed 6 bases from V and 0 bases from J; junction bases left unmatched: 10. The germline gives CDR1 SGHAT, CDR2 FQDESV (reference sequence). The full variable domain, its missing parts supplied by reference TRBV11-1 and TRBJ1-1, is EAEVAQSPRYKITEKSQAVAFWCDPISGHATLYWYRQILGQGPELLVQFQDESVVDDSQLPKDRFSAERLKGVDSTLKIQPAELGDSAMYLCASSSSSDRVNTEAFFGQGTRLTVV.

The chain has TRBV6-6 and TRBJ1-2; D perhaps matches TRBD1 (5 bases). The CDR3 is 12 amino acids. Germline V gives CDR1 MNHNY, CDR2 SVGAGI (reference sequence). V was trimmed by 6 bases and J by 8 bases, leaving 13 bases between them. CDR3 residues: CASSGGELGYTF. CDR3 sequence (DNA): TGTGCCAGCAGCGGGGGGGAATTGGGCTACACCTTC.

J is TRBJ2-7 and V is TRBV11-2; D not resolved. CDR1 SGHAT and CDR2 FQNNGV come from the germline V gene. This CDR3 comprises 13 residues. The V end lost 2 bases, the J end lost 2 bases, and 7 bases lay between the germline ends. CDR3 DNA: TGTGCCAGCAGCTTACACCTGGCCTACGAGCAGTACTTC. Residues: CASSLHLAYEQYF. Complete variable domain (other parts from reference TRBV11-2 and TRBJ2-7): EAGVAQSPRYKIIEKRQSVAFWCNPISGHATLYWYQQILGQGPKLLIQFQNNGVVDDSQLPKDRFSAERLKGVDSTLKIQPAKLEDSAVYLCASSLHLAYEQYFGPGTRLTVT.

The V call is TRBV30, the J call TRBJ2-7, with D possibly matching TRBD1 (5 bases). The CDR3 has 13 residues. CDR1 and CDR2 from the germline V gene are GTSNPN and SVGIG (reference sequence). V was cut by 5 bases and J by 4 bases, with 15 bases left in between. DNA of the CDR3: TGTGCCTGGGGCCACCCAGGGCCTTACGAGCAGTACTTC. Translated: CAWGHPGPYEQYF.

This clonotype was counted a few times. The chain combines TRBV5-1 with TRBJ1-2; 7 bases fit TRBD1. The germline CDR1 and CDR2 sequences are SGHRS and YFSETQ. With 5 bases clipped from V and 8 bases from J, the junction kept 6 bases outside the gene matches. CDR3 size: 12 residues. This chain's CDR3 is CASRTGRGGYTF. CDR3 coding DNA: TGCGCCAGCAGGACAGGGAGGGGAGGCTACACCTTC. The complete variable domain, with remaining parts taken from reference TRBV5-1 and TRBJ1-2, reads KAGVTQTPRYLIKTRGQQVTLSCSPISGHRSVSWYQQTPGQGLQFLFEYFSETQRNKGNFPGRFSGRQFSNSRSEMNVSTLELGDSALYLCASRTGRGGYTFGSGTRLTVV.

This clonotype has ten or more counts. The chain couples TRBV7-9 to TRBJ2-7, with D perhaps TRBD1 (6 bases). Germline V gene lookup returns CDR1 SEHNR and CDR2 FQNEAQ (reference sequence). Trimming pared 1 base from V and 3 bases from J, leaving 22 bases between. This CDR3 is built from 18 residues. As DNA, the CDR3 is TGTGCCAGCAGCTTAGTCCCTCTCCGGGACAAGGGGATCTACGAGCAGTACTTC. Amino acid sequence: CASSLVPLRDKGIYEQYF.

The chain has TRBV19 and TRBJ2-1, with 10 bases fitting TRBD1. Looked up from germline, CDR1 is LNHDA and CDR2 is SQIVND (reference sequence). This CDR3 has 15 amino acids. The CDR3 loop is CATTGGQGSYNEQFF. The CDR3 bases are TGTGCTACTACGGGGGGACAGGGGTCCTACAATGAGCAGTTCTTC.

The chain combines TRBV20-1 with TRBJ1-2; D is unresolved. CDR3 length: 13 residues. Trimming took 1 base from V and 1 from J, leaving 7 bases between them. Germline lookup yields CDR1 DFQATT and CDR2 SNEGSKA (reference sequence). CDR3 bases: TGCAGTGCTAGAGTGGGGAGTAACTATGGCTACACCTTC. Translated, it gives CSARVGSNYGYTF.

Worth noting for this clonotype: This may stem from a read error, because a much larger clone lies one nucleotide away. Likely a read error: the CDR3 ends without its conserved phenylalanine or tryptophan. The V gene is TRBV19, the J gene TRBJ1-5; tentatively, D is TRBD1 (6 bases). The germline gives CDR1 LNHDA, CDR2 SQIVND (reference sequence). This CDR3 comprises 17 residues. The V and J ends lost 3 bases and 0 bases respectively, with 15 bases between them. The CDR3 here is CASSILLDRYSNQPQHL. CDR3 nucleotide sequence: TGTGCCAGTAGTATTCTACTGGACAGATATAGCAATCAGCCCCAGCATTTA.

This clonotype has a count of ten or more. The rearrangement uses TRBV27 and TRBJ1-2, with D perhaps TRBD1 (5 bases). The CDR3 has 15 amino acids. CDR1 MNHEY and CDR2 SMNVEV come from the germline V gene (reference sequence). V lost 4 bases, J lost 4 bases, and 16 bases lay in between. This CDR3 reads CASSSRGASGYGYTF. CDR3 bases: TGTGCCAGCAGTTCCCGAGGGGCCTCAGGCTATGGCTACACCTTC.

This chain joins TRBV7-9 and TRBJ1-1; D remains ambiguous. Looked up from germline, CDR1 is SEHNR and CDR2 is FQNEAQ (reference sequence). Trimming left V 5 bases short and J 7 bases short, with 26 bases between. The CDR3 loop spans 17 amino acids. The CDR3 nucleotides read TGTGCCAGCAGCAGATTCAAAGAGGTTGGGTCCGGCGGTGAAGCTTTCTTT. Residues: CASSRFKEVGSGGEAFF. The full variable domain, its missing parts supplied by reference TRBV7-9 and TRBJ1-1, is DTGVSQNPRHKITKRGQNVTFRCDPISEHNRLYWYRQTLGQGPEFLTYFQNEAQLEKSRLLSDRFSAERPKGSFSTLEIQRTEQGDSAMYLCASSRFKEVGSGGEAFFGQGTRLTVV.

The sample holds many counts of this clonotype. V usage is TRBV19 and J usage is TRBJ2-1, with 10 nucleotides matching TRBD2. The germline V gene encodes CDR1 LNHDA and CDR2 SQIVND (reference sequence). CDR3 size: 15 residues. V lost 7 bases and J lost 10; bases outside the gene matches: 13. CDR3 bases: TGTGCCAGTAAACCCGGGGCTAGCGGGGGTTACGAGCAGTTCTTC. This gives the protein CASKPGASGGYEQFF.